This paragraph covers one TCR beta chain sequence. The target antigen is unknown. These data originate in a study of early T cells in non-severe SARS-CoV-2 infection. About the research overall: The chains were unpaired, and the sequenced material was bulk RNA from unsorted whole blood.

Germline CDR1 reads LGHNA; CDR2 reads YSLEER. V dropped 8 bases and J dropped 4 bases, with 11 bases sitting between them. This CDR3 has 13 amino acids. Study results and limitations: In VDJdb matching, anti-spike CD8 responses were favored while private and CD4 specificities went missing.

Individual cDNA molecules were tagged with unique molecular identifiers, the study reported. TCRdb itself ran the 5' RACE reads through MiXCR, one entry per CDR3 protein. The table records 69,000 or so distinct CDR3 sequences, roughly 4.6% of them present only once. The source was whole blood, collected at baseline. This chain links TRBV4-3 with TRBJ1-4; D is unresolved. This clonotype originated in an adult who was a healthcare worker with PCR-confirmed SARS-CoV-2 infection or an uninfected control (not recorded which). The donor label of this sample is uncertain. CDR3 sequence: CASGGDDNEKLFF. As DNA, the CDR3 is TGCGCCAGCGGCGGGGATGATAATGAAAAACTGTTTTTT.